This section outlines one T cell receptor (beta chain) sequence together with its context. These data are taken from a study of blood T cell repertoires in COVID-19. The assay was immunoSEQ multiplex PCR, and TCRdb's table has in-frame clones only and misses some. Among a few hundred thousand clones, 85% to 90% were seen once, and the ten largest hold around 1.4%. This CDR3 region has 14 residues. The V end lost 2 bases, the J end lost 2 bases, and 10 bases lay between the germline ends. Germline CDR1 is SGHTA and CDR2 is FQGNSA. The chain links TRBV7-2 to TRBJ2-7, with D tentatively TRBD2 (5 bases). This clonotype was sampled from a man older than 75 with acute or convalescent COVID-19. Input material: peripheral blood. CDR3 residues: CASSLIRDTYEQYF. For the CDR3, the DNA is TGTGCCAGCAGCTTAATCCGGGATACCTACGAGCAGTACTTC.